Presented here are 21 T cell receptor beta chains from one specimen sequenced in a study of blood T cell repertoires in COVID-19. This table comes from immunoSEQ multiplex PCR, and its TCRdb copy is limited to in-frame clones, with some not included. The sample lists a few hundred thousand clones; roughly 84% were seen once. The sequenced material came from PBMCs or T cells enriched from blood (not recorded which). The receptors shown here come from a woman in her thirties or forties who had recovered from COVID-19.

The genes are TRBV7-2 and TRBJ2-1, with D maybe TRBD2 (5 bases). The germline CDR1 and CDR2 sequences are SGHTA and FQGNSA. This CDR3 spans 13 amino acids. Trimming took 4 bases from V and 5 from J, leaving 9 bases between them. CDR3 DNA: TGTGCCAGCAGCTATGACTACAACAATGAGCAGTTCTTC. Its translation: CASSYDYNNEQFF.

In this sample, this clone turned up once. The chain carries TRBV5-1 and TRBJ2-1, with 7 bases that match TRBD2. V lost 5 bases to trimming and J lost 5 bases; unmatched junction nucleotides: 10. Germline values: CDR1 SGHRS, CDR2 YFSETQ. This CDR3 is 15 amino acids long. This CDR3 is CASSLSLAVDNEQFF. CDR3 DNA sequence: TGCGCCAGCAGTTTGTCGCTAGCGGTAGACAATGAGCAGTTCTTC.

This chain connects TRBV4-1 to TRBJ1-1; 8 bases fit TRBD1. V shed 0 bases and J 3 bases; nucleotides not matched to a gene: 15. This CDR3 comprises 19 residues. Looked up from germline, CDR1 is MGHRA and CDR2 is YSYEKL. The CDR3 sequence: CASSQDSRTGSLRDTEAFF. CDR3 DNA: TGCGCCAGCAGCCAAGATTCAAGGACAGGGTCCTTAAGGGACACTGAAGCTTTCTTT.

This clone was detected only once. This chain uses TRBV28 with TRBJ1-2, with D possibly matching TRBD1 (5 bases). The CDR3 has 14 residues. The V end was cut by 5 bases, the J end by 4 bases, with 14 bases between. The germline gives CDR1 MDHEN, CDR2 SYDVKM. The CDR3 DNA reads TGTGCCAGCAGTGTAGGCAGGGTGCTCTATGGCTACACCTTC. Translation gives CASSVGRVLYGYTF.

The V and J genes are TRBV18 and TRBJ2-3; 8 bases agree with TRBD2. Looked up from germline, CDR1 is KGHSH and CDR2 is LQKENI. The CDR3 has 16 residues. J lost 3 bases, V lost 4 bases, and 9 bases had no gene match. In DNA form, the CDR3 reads TGTGCCAGCTCACGCAATTCGCGGGAGGTTACAGATACGCAGTATTTT. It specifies CASSRNSREVTDTQYF.

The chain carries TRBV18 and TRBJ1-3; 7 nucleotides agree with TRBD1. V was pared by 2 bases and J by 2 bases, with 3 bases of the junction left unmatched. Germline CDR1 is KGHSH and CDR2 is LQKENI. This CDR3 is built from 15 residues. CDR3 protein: CASSPGQVTGNTIYF. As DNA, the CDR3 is TGTGCCAGCTCACCAGGACAGGTGACTGGAAACACCATATATTTT.

In DNA, the CDR3 is TGTGCCAGCAGTTTCTGGGCCCGAGGACAGAGCAATCAGCCCCAGCATTTT. It codes for CASSFWARGQSNQPQHF. This chain links TRBV28 with TRBJ1-5; a weak D match, TRBD1 (6 bases). V dropped 3 bases and J dropped 1 base, with 16 bases sitting between them. The V gene's germline CDR1 is MDHEN and CDR2 SYDVKM. The CDR3 spans 17 residues.

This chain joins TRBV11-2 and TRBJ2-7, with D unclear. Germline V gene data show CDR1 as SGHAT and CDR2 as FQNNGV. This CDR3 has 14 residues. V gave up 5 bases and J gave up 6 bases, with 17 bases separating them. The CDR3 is CASSPSRLVREQYF. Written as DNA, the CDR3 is TGTGCCAGCAGCCCTTCGAGGTTGGTCCGCGAGCAGTACTTC. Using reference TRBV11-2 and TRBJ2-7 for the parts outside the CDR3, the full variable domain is EAGVAQSPRYKIIEKRQSVAFWCNPISGHATLYWYQQILGQGPKLLIQFQNNGVVDDSQLPKDRFSAERLKGVDSTLKIQPAKLEDSAVYLCASSPSRLVREQYFGPGTRLTVT.

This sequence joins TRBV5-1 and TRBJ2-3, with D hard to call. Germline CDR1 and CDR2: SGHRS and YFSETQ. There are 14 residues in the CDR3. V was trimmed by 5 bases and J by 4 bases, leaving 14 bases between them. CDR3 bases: TGCGCCAGCAGTCAAAGACGGGTCTCAGATACGCAGTATTTT. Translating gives CASSQRRVSDTQYF.

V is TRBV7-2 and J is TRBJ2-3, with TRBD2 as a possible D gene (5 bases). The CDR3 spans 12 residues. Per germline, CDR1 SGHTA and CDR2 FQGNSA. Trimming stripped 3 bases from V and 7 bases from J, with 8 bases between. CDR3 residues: CASSFSDYTQYF. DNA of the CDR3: TGTGCCAGCAGCTTTAGCGACTATACGCAGTATTTT.

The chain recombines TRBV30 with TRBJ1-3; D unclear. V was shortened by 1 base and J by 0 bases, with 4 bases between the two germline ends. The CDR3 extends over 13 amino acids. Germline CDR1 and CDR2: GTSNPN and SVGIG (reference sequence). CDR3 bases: TGTGCCTGGAGTGCATTCTCTGGAAACACCATATATTTT. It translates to CAWSAFSGNTIYF. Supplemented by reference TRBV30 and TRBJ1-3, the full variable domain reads SQTIHQWPATLVQPVGSPLSLECTVEGTSNPNLYWYRQAAGRGLQLLFYSVGIGQISSEVPQNLSASRPQDRQFILSSKKLLLSDSGFYLCAWSAFSGNTIYFGEGSWLTVV.

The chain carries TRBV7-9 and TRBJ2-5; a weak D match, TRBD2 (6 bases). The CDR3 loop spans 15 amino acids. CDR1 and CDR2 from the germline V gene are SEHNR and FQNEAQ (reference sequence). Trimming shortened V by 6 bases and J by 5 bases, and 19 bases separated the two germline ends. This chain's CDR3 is CASSPAGTWGETQYF. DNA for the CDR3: TGTGCCAGCAGTCCGGCGGGAACATGGGGGGAGACCCAGTACTTC.

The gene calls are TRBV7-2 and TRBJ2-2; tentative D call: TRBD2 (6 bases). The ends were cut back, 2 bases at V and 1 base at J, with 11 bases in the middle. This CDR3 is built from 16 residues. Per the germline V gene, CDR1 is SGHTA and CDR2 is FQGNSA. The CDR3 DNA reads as TGTGCCAGCAGCTTATGGAGGCGGGGGAACACCGGGGAGCTGTTTTTT. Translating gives CASSLWRRGNTGELFF.

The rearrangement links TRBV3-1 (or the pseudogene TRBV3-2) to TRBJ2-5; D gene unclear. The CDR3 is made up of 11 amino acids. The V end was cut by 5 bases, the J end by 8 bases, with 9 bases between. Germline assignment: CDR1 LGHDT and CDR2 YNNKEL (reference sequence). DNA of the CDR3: TGTGCCAGCAGCTTGGCCCGTACCCAGTACTTC. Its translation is CASSLARTQYF.

The DNA for the CDR3 is TGCGCCAGCAGCCAAGGTCAGCTCGGGACAGGCAATCAGCCCCAGCATTTT. Its protein is CASSQGQLGTGNQPQHF. The chain carries TRBV4-1 and TRBJ1-5; 7 positions agree with TRBD1. V lost 1 base, J lost 2 bases, and 8 bases stayed unmatched. The CDR3 is 17 residues long. Germline V CDR1 and CDR2: MGHRA, YSYEKL.

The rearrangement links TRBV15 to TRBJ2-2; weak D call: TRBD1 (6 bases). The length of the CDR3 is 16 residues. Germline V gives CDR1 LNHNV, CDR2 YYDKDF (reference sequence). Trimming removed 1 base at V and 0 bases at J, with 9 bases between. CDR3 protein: CATSRGGQTNTGELFF. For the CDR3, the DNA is TGTGCCACCAGCAGAGGAGGACAGACGAACACCGGGGAGCTGTTTTTT.

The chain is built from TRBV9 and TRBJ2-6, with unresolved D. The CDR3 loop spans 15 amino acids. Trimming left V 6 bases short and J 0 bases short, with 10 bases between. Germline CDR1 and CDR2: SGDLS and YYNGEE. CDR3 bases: TGTGCCAGCACCTTTACTCCCTCTGGGGCCAACGTCCTGACTTTC. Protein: CASTFTPSGANVLTF.

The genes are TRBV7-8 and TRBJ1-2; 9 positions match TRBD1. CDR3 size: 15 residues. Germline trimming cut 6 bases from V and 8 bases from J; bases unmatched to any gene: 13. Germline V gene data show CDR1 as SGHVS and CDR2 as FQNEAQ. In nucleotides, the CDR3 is TGTGCCAGCAGTCCACAGGGGGCTGTCTCCACCGGCTACACCTTC. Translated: CASSPQGAVSTGYTF.

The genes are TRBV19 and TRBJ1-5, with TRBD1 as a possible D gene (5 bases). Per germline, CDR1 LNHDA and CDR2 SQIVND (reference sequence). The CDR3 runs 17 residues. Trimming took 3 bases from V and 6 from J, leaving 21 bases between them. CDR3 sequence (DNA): TGTGCCAGTAGTATGATAGGGCAGGGCCCACATCGTCAGCCCCAGCATTTT. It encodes CASSMIGQGPHRQPQHF. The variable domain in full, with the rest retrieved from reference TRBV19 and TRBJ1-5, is DGGITQSPKYLFRKEGQNVTLSCEQNLNHDAMYWYRQDPGQGLRLIYYSQIVNDFQKGDIAEGYSVSREKKESFPLTVTSAQKNPTAFYLCASSMIGQGPHRQPQHFGDGTRLSIL.

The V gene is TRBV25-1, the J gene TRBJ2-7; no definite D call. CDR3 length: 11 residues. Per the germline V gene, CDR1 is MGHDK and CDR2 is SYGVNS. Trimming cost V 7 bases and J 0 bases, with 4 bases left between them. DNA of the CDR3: TGTGCCAGCATAGACTCCTACGAGCAGTACTTC. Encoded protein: CASIDSYEQYF.

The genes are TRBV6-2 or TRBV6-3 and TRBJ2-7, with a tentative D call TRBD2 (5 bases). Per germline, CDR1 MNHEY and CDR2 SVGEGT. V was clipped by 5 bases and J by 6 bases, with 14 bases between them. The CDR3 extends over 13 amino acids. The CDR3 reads CASSGGSRGEQYV. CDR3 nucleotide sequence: TGTGCCAGCAGTGGAGGATCGAGAGGCGAGCAGTACGTC.